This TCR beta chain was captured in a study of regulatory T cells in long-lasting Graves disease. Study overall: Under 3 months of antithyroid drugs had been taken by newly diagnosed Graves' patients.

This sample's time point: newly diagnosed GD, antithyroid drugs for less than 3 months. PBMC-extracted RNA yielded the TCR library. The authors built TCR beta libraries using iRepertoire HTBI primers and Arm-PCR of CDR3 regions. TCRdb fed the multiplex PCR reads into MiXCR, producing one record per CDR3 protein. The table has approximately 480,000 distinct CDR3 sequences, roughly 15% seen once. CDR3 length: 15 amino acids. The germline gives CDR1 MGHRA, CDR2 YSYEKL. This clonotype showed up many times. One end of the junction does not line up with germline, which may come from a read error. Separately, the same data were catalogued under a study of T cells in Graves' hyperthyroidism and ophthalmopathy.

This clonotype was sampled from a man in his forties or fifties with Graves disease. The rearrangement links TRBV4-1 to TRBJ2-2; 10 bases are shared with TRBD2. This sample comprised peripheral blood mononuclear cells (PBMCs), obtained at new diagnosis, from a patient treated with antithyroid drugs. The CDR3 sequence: CASSQLAGGNGELFF. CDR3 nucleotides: TGTGCCAGCAGCCAATTAGCGGGAGGAAACGGGGAGCTGTTTTTT.